This T cell receptor (beta chain) was recorded in a study of Ad26.COV2.S vaccination and SARS-CoV-2 variants. Overall study: Into the muscle, Ad26.COV2.S was dosed once or twice, 56 days apart. Study conclusions and caveats: It was vaccine recipients, not placebo recipients, who had the higher spike-specific TCR breadth.

The data were produced by immunoSEQ multiplex PCR, yet TCRdb's version contains in-frame clones alone and is incomplete. In the table there are about 460,000 clones, about 89% of which are singletons. The treatment was: roughly 19 received Ad26.COV2.S at low or high dose, single or two shots; several received placebo; per-sample allocation not given. At day 63 after the first vaccine or placebo injection, samples were drawn. The donor's status was that of an adult aged 18-55 years in Boston. As concerns this clone: No antigen is known for it. Within the sample, other DNA sequences also encode this same CDR3.

The receptor's source is a person aged 18 to 59 who received the Ad26.COV2.S COVID-19 vaccine or a placebo. This specimen consisted of peripheral blood, obtained in a trial of Ad26.COV2.S vaccine versus placebo.

CDR3: CASSRTSGDNEQFF. For the CDR3, the DNA is TGTGCCAGCAGTAGGACTAGCGGGGACAATGAGCAGTTCTTC. The rearrangement links TRBV6-5 to TRBJ2-1, with 12 positions matching TRBD2. The CDR3 is made up of 14 amino acids. Germline CDR1 MNHEY, CDR2 SVGAGI. V shed 5 bases, J shed 5 bases, and the junction held 1 base outside the gene matches.